One and the same sample provided the 32 T cell receptor beta chains below, sequenced in a study of STAT5B mutations in CD4+ large granular lymphocyte leukemia. Some clones are missing from TCRdb's copy, which holds only in-frame ones; the method was immunoSEQ multiplex PCR. Counted here are tens of thousands of clones, around 72% occurring once; the ten biggest clones make up under 1.2%. Sequenced sample: CD4+ T cells from blood buffy coats. These receptors all come from a human donor in good health.

This clone was found a few times. The chain combines TRBV30 with TRBJ1-4; a possible D gene is TRBD1 (5 bases). This CDR3 is built from 13 residues. The ends were cut back, 3 bases at V and 4 bases at J, with 9 bases in the middle. From germline, CDR1 is GTSNPN and CDR2 SVGIG (reference sequence). This CDR3 reads CAWSRQGNEKLFF. CDR3 bases: TGTGCCTGGAGCCGCCAGGGTAATGAAAAACTGTTTTTT.

This chain connects TRBV7-2 to TRBJ2-7; 8 nucleotides agree with TRBD2. This CDR3 is built from 16 residues. Losses at the gene ends were 1 base for V and 2 bases for J; bases not matched to a gene: 7. Germline-derived CDR1 and CDR2 are SGHTA and FQGNSA. The CDR3 nucleotides are TGTGCCAGCAGCTTAGGGGTAGACGGGAGGGCCTACGAGCAGTACTTC. The encoded protein is CASSLGVDGRAYEQYF. Filled out from reference TRBV7-2 and TRBJ2-7, the complete variable domain reads GAGVSQSPSNKVTEKGKDVELRCDPISGHTALYWYRQSLGQGLEFLIYFQGNSAPDKSGLPSDRFSAERTGGSVSTLTIQRTQQEDSAVYLCASSLGVDGRAYEQYFGPGTRLTVT.

This chain joins TRBV29-1 and TRBJ1-1; 8 nucleotides match TRBD1. J was trimmed by 4 bases and V by 7 bases; bases with no gene match: 5. Per germline, CDR1 SQVTM and CDR2 ANQGSEA. The CDR3 extends over 12 amino acids. The chain's CDR3 is CSGGQGGTEAFF. DNA of the CDR3: TGCAGCGGAGGACAGGGCGGCACTGAAGCTTTCTTT.

The V gene is TRBV21-1, the J gene TRBJ2-7. TRBV21-1 is marked as a pseudogene. There are 16 residues in the CDR3. CDR3 nucleotides: TGTGCCAGCCTCCCGGAGGGGGAAAGGGCTGGCTACGAGCAGTACTTC. Its protein is CASLPEGERAGYEQYF.

The CDR3 reads CASTLGTSESSEQFF. The CDR3 coding sequence is TGTGCCAGTACCCTCGGGACTAGCGAGAGTAGTGAGCAGTTCTTC. V usage is TRBV19 and J usage is TRBJ2-1; 10 bases are a match to TRBD2. The germline V gene encodes CDR1 LNHDA and CDR2 SQIVND (reference sequence). Trimming cost V 7 bases and J 9 bases; bases outside gene matches: 12. This CDR3 has 15 amino acids.

As to this clone: A junction end diverges from the germline sequence, so it may reflect a read error. The genes are TRBV7-7 and TRBJ2-1; no firm D call. Germline CDR1 SSHAT, CDR2 FNYEAQ (reference sequence). This CDR3 has 15 residues. The CDR3 spells CASSLVWGNDNEQFF. In DNA, the CDR3 is TGTGCTAGCAGCTTAGTCTGGGGTAACGACAATGAGCAGTTCTTC.

The V and J genes are TRBV6-5 and TRBJ1-3; D may be TRBD1 (5 bases). Between the trimmed V and J ends, which lost 7 bases and 0 bases, there was a span of 13 bases. In germline, CDR1 is MNHEY, CDR2 SVGAGI. This CDR3 is built from 15 residues. CDR3 bases: TGTGCCAGCACGAGAGACAGCTCCTCTGGAAACACCATATATTTT. The encoded protein is CASTRDSSSGNTIYF.

This clone has a single count. This chain uses TRBV7-3 with TRBJ2-1, with D tentatively TRBD2 (6 bases). V gave up 5 bases and J gave up 0 bases, with 14 bases separating them. This CDR3 has 16 residues. Per the germline V gene, CDR1 is SGHTA and CDR2 is FQGTGA. The CDR3, as DNA: TGTGCCAGCAGCCCGCTGGGACTTAGCTCCTACAATGAGCAGTTCTTC. Its protein product is CASSPLGLSSYNEQFF.

The chain joins TRBV5-4 to TRBJ2-7; D not certain. The V gene's germline CDR1 is SGHNT and CDR2 YYREEE (reference sequence). The V end was cut by 2 bases, the J end by 2 bases, with 14 bases between. CDR3 length equals 15 residues. The DNA of the CDR3 is TGTGCCAGCAGCTTCGATCTGGGCCGGACCTACGAGCAGTACTTC. Encoded protein: CASSFDLGRTYEQYF.

The chain has TRBV9 and TRBJ2-2; maybe TRBD2 (6 bases). Germline lookup yields CDR1 SGDLS and CDR2 YYNGEE. Trimming cost V 0 bases and J 4 bases, with 13 bases left between them. The CDR3 has 16 amino acids. The CDR3 loop reads CASSVATSIGTGELFF. The CDR3 DNA is TGTGCCAGCAGCGTAGCTACTAGCATCGGCACCGGGGAGCTGTTTTTT.

This chain uses TRBV27 with TRBJ2-3; D is possibly TRBD2 (5 bases). Trimming shortened V by 4 bases and J by 1 base, and 15 bases separated the two germline ends. Germline assignment: CDR1 MNHEY and CDR2 SMNVEV (reference sequence). The CDR3 has 16 amino acids. The CDR3 coding sequence is TGTGCCAGCAGTTCACCTCTCGCGCGGGGCACAGATACGCAGTATTTT. Translating gives CASSSPLARGTDTQYF.

V is TRBV5-1 and J is TRBJ1-1; unclear D gene. The CDR3 extends over 14 amino acids. In germline, CDR1 is SGHRS, CDR2 YFSETQ. Between the trimmed V and J ends, which lost 3 bases and 4 bases, there was a span of 13 bases. This chain's CDR3 is CASSSQTGRTEAFF. The CDR3 DNA sequence: TGCGCCAGCAGCTCTCAGACGGGCCGCACTGAAGCTTTCTTT.

The rearrangement links TRBV30 to TRBJ1-2; D might be TRBD1 (5 bases). Germline CDR1 and CDR2: GTSNPN and SVGIG (reference sequence). The length of the CDR3 is 13 residues. With 3 bases removed from V and 2 bases from J, the gap between germline ends came to 10 bases. DNA of the CDR3: TGTGCCTGGAGCCCAACAGGAAACTATGGCTACACCTTC. As protein: CAWSPTGNYGYTF.

This chain links TRBV7-6 with TRBJ1-4; 7 positions agree with TRBD1. Germline V gene data show CDR1 as SGHVS and CDR2 as FNYEAQ. The CDR3 extends over 14 amino acids. V lost 5 bases to trimming and J lost 6 bases; unmatched junction nucleotides: 6. CDR3 sequence: CASSLGGLDEKLFF. In DNA, the CDR3 is TGTGCCAGCAGCCTAGGGGGCCTGGATGAAAAACTGTTTTTT.

In its sample, this clone was seen a few times. This chain uses TRBV30 with TRBJ1-1, with a tentative D call TRBD1 (6 bases). The CDR3 covers 13 residues. V was shortened by 8 bases and J by 0 bases, with 13 bases between the two germline ends. The germline V gene has CDR1 GTSNPN and CDR2 SVGIG (reference sequence). CDR3 nucleotide sequence: TGTGCCAACAGGGCAAGAATGAACACTGAAGCTTTCTTT. As protein: CANRARMNTEAFF.

This chain connects TRBV4-2 to TRBJ2-3, with D uncertain. CDR3 length: 15 amino acids. Trimming took 0 bases from V and 4 from J, leaving 11 bases between them. Germline CDR1 is LGHNA and CDR2 is YNFKEQ. CDR3 in amino acids: CASSQDIRMPDTQYF. Here the CDR3 DNA reads TGTGCCAGCAGCCAAGATATCCGTATGCCAGATACGCAGTATTTT.

The gene calls are TRBV5-5 and TRBJ1-5; the D gene is possibly TRBD1 (5 bases). This CDR3 has 16 residues. Germline-derived CDR1 and CDR2 are SGHKS and YYEKEE (reference sequence). The V and J ends lost 0 bases and 4 bases respectively, with 14 bases between them. CDR3 nucleotides: TGTGCCAGCAGCTTGGTTCCCGGGGCCGATAATCAGCCCCAGCATTTT. As protein: CASSLVPGADNQPQHF. The full variable domain, in which reference TRBV5-5 and TRBJ1-5 provide the parts outside the CDR3, is DAGVTQSPTHLIKTRGQQVTLRCSPISGHKSVSWYQQVLGQGPQFIFQYYEKEERGRGNFPDRFSARQFPNYSSELNVNALLLGDSALYLCASSLVPGADNQPQHFGDGTRLSIL.

The V call is TRBV27, the J call TRBJ2-7; tentatively, D is TRBD2 (5 bases). CDR3 size: 15 residues. V lost 6 bases and J lost 3, with 18 bases in between. Germline-derived CDR1 and CDR2 are MNHEY and SMNVEV (reference sequence). CDR3 residues: CASSPRLRYNYEQYF. CDR3 bases: TGTGCCAGCAGCCCACGACTACGATACAACTACGAGCAGTACTTC.

This clone was seen only once. The V call is TRBV4-1, the J call TRBJ2-3; 8 bases fit TRBD1. Trimming at V came to 4 bases and at J to 6 bases, leaving 15 bases not matched to a gene. Germline CDR1 and CDR2: MGHRA and YSYEKL. There are 17 residues in the CDR3. CDR3 loop: CASSPPYGTGVGDTQYF. CDR3 coding DNA: TGCGCCAGCAGCCCACCCTACGGGACAGGAGTCGGGGATACGCAGTATTTT.

This chain connects TRBV2 to TRBJ1-2; 7 nucleotides line up with TRBD1. V was clipped by 3 bases and J by 8 bases; unmatched bases: 9. The V gene's germline CDR1 is SNHLY and CDR2 FYNNEI. The CDR3 is 14 amino acids. The CDR3 coding sequence is TGTGCCAGCAGTGACATCGGGCAGGGACAGGGCTACACCTTC. Protein product: CASSDIGQGQGYTF.

The V gene is TRBV7-2, the J gene TRBJ1-6; weak D call: TRBD1 (5 bases). From germline, CDR1 is SGHTA and CDR2 FQGNSA. CDR3 length: 15 amino acids. With 3 bases removed from V and 10 bases from J, the gap between germline ends came to 16 bases. The CDR3 DNA sequence: TGTGCCAGCAGCTTTGCTCACATGGGGGAATCACCCCTCCACTTT. Amino acid sequence: CASSFAHMGESPLHF.

The CDR3 coding sequence is TGTGCCAGCAGCTCGCGGTTCCCTAACAGAGATGGCTACACCTTC. It codes for CASSSRFPNRDGYTF. The chain employs TRBV5-6 and TRBJ1-2; D ambiguous. Germline V gene data show CDR1 as SGHDT and CDR2 as YYEEEE. With 3 bases removed from V and 6 bases from J, the gap between germline ends came to 18 bases. This CDR3 is built from 15 residues. The entire variable domain, with the rest obtained from reference TRBV5-6 and TRBJ1-2, is as follows: DAGVTQSPTHLIKTRGQQVTLRCSPKSGHDTVSWYQQALGQGPQFIFQYYEEEERQRGNFPDRFSGHQFPNYSSELNVNALLLGDSALYLCASSSRFPNRDGYTFGSGTRLTVV.

The chain joins TRBV30 to TRBJ1-4; no firm D call. In germline, CDR1 is GTSNPN, CDR2 SVGIG (reference sequence). The CDR3 runs 12 residues. Deletions cut 0 bases from V and 5 bases from J, with 4 bases between. CDR3 coding DNA: TGTGCCTGGAGTGTCGCAAATGAAAAACTGTTTTTT. Amino acids: CAWSVANEKLFF.

As concerns this clone: Sequence at one end of the junction differs from germline and may be a read error. This sequence joins TRBV7-9 and TRBJ2-6; the D gene is possibly TRBD2 (5 bases). Germline lookup yields CDR1 SEHNR and CDR2 FQNEAQ (reference sequence). The CDR3 runs 15 residues. The CDR3 sequence is CTSSPRTAGANVLTF. CDR3 bases: TGTACCAGCAGCCCACGGACTGCTGGGGCCAACGTCCTGACTTTC.

This chain uses TRBV5-6 with TRBJ1-3, with D hard to call. V was clipped by 0 bases and J by 0 bases, with 7 bases between them. CDR3 length: 15 amino acids. CDR1 is SGHDT and CDR2 is YYEEEE in the germline V gene. This CDR3 reads CASSLDGVSGNTIYF. DNA of the CDR3: TGTGCCAGCAGCTTGGATGGGGTCTCTGGAAACACCATATATTTT.

The chain combines TRBV7-9 with TRBJ1-1; 7 positions match TRBD1. Trimming at V came to 7 bases and at J to 0 bases, leaving 8 bases not matched to a gene. Germline V gene lookup returns CDR1 SEHNR and CDR2 FQNEAQ (reference sequence). The CDR3 totals 15 residues. The CDR3 nucleotides are TGTGCCAGCACGCCTCGGGACAGATTGAACACTGAAGCTTTCTTT. Translating gives CASTPRDRLNTEAFF. Filled out from reference TRBV7-9 and TRBJ1-1, the complete variable domain reads DTGVSQNPRHKITKRGQNVTFRCDPISEHNRLYWYRQTLGQGPEFLTYFQNEAQLEKSRLLSDRFSAERPKGSFSTLEIQRTEQGDSAMYLCASTPRDRLNTEAFFGQGTRLTVV.

This chain uses TRBV6-1 with TRBJ2-3; D is possibly TRBD1 (5 bases). This CDR3 contains 13 residues. Germline lookup yields CDR1 MNHNS and CDR2 SASEGT. Trimming pared 6 bases from V and 5 bases from J, leaving 12 bases between. The CDR3 sequence is CASRDLRGDTQYF. The CDR3 DNA is TGTGCCAGCAGGGACCTAAGGGGAGATACGCAGTATTTT.

With respect to this clone: Within the sample, other DNA sequences also encode this same CDR3. The chain carries TRBV7-9 and TRBJ2-7, with 7 bases that match TRBD1. Per the germline V gene, CDR1 is SEHNR and CDR2 is FQNEAQ (reference sequence). This CDR3 has 13 amino acids. The J segment lost 1 base and the V segment lost 4 bases, leaving 1 base of the junction unmatched. The chain's CDR3 is CASSWDRSYEQYF. The CDR3 nucleotides read TGTGCCAGCAGCTGGGACAGATCCTACGAGCAGTACTTC.

This clone was detected only once. The V call is TRBV27, the J call TRBJ2-3; 8 bases align to TRBD1. Germline-derived CDR1 and CDR2 are MNHEY and SMNVEV (reference sequence). The CDR3 has 15 residues. V shed 8 bases, J shed 4 bases, and the junction held 11 bases outside the gene matches. The CDR3 spells CASAMTGVAADTQYF. The CDR3 coding sequence is TGTGCCAGCGCCATGACAGGGGTCGCGGCAGATACGCAGTATTTT.

The gene calls are TRBV5-1 and TRBJ1-6; unclear D gene. The germline V and J ends were trimmed by 0 bases and 10 bases, with 14 bases remaining between them. The CDR3 contains 15 residues. Germline V gives CDR1 SGHRS, CDR2 YFSETQ. The CDR3 coding sequence is TGCGCCAGCAGCTTGGAGGGTGCAGACCGCTCACCCCTCCACTTT. Amino acid sequence: CASSLEGADRSPLHF.

This clone turned up a few times. The chain is built from TRBV6-1 and TRBJ1-1, with a weak D call TRBD1 (6 bases). This CDR3 spans 14 amino acids. V was clipped by 4 bases and J by 1 base, with 10 bases between them. Germline V gives CDR1 MNHNS, CDR2 SASEGT. In DNA form, the CDR3 reads TGTGCCAGCAGTGTAGAGGGGGGGAACACTGAAGCTTTCTTT. Translation gives CASSVEGGNTEAFF.

This chain connects TRBV30 to TRBJ1-5; unclear D gene. Germline CDR1 GTSNPN, CDR2 SVGIG (reference sequence). This CDR3 spans 13 amino acids. V lost 0 bases and J 3 bases, leaving 6 bases between the germline ends. CDR3 residues: CAWSVGNNQPQHF. In DNA form, the CDR3 reads TGTGCCTGGAGTGTGGGGAACAATCAGCCCCAGCATTTT.